This T cell receptor beta chain was identified during a study of blood T cell repertoires in COVID-19. Study background: T cells, B-cell-depleted T cells, or PBMCs provided the cDNA or gDNA that served as material.

V was trimmed by 7 bases and J by 6 bases, leaving 13 bases between them. Germline-derived CDR1 and CDR2 are SNHLY and FYNNEI. The CDR3 runs to 14 residues. Under the authors' procedure: Reference gene primers were amplified, and this amplification served to estimate nucleated cell counts. Assay: immunoSEQ multiplex PCR; the TCRdb copy retains only in-frame clones and omits some. The V and J calls and clone size come from that table; D and trimming were worked out from the DNA. The sample consists of around 200,000 clones, 86% of them appearing once. Everyone who took part was about 18 to 90 years old, and they came from 24 US areas. This clone was recorded once.

This receptor was obtained from a woman in her thirties or forties with acute COVID-19. The chain links TRBV2 to TRBJ1-6; TRBD1 might be the D (5 bases). The sequenced sample consisted of PBMCs or T cells enriched from blood (not recorded which). The CDR3 loop reads CASMVRGGNSPLHF. CDR3 nucleotides: TGTGCCAGCATGGTGAGGGGAGGTAATTCACCCCTCCACTTT.